One sample yielded the 22 T cell receptor beta chains listed below, sequenced in a study of tumor-infiltrating lymphocytes in localized non-small cell lung cancer. Produced via immunoSEQ multiplex PCR; TCRdb's table is partial and in-frame only. This sample has about 13,000 clones, with 79% found just once. Sequenced: lung tumor tissue. These receptors originate from a human donor with non-small cell lung cancer.

The sample holds a few counts of this clone. The chain joins TRBV5-6 to TRBJ2-1; D gene ambiguous. V was shortened by 0 bases and J by 4 bases, with 5 bases between the two germline ends. The CDR3 has 13 amino acids. CDR1 and CDR2 (germline): SGHDT, YYEEEE. The CDR3 region is CASSLARYNEQFF. In DNA, the CDR3 is TGTGCCAGCAGCTTGGCCAGGTACAATGAGCAGTTCTTC.

The chain employs TRBV4-2 and TRBJ2-7; D possibly corresponds to TRBD2 (6 bases). Germline CDR1 LGHNA, CDR2 YNFKEQ. Trimming took 0 bases from V and 6 from J, leaving 18 bases between them. This CDR3 comprises 16 residues. In DNA form, the CDR3 reads TGTGCCAGCAGCCAAGAGGCGACGGGAGCCCTCCTCGAGCAGTACTTC. Its protein product is CASSQEATGALLEQYF.

The chain carries TRBV6-6 and TRBJ2-3; the D is unclear. The CDR3 sequence is 14 residues long. V lost 2 bases to trimming and J lost 2 bases, with 8 bases between them. Germline V gives CDR1 MNHNY, CDR2 SVGAGI (reference sequence). CDR3 sequence: CASSYGLDTDTQYF. Written as DNA, the CDR3 is TGTGCCAGCAGTTACGGGTTAGACACAGATACGCAGTATTTT.

The chain is built from TRBV2 and TRBJ2-7, with 8 bases fitting TRBD1. This CDR3 has 15 amino acids. V dropped 2 bases and J dropped 0; count of bases not matched to a gene: 3. Germline CDR1 and CDR2: SNHLY and FYNNEI. Written as DNA, the CDR3 is TGTGCCAGCAGTGAAAGACAGGGGCCCTCCTACGAGCAGTACTTC. It is translated as CASSERQGPSYEQYF.

CDR3 loop: CASSEGTVGNTIYF. The CDR3 region has the DNA TGTGCCAGCAGTGAAGGGACAGTGGGAAACACCATATATTTT. The chain couples TRBV6-1 to TRBJ1-3, with a tentative D call TRBD1 (6 bases). CDR1 is MNHNS, CDR2 SASEGT, per germline. This CDR3 has 14 amino acids. V lost 1 base, J lost 4 bases, and 8 bases lay in between.

The CDR3 DNA reads TGTGCCTCCAAGGAGCAGGGGCCAAGTGGCGAGCAGTACTTC. Protein sequence: CASKEQGPSGEQYF. The V gene is TRBV2, the J gene TRBJ2-7; D might be TRBD1 (6 bases). The length of the CDR3 is 14 residues. V dropped 11 bases and J dropped 6 bases, with 23 bases sitting between them. CDR1 and CDR2 from the germline V gene are SNHLY and FYNNEI.

The V call is TRBV18, the J call TRBJ1-1; possibly TRBD1 for D (6 bases). Per the germline V gene, CDR1 is KGHSH and CDR2 is LQKENI. V was pared by 1 base and J by 4 bases, with 16 bases between. This CDR3 spans 16 amino acids. The CDR3, as DNA: TGTGCCAGCTCACCACTACCCAGGGGAAGCAGCACTGAAGCTTTCTTT. Amino acid sequence: CASSPLPRGSSTEAFF.

Only one count was recorded for this clone. The chain is built from TRBV19 and TRBJ2-7; D is undetermined. The CDR3 runs to 14 residues. Trimming removed 7 bases at V and 1 base at J, with 14 bases between. Looked up from germline, CDR1 is LNHDA and CDR2 is SQIVND (reference sequence). The CDR3 DNA reads TGTGCCAGTAAGTCGGACCCCCAGTCCTACGAGCAGTACTTC. Encoded protein: CASKSDPQSYEQYF.

This clone was seen a handful of times. The V gene is TRBV25-1, the J gene TRBJ1-2; 9 positions match TRBD1. CDR1 and CDR2 (germline): MGHDK, SYGVNS. The CDR3 extends over 18 amino acids. Trimming took 4 bases from V and 4 from J; bases not matched to a gene: 16. DNA of the CDR3: TGTGCCAGCAGTGCCCGGTCCTTATCGGGACAGGGCAGCTATGGCTACACCTTC. Protein: CASSARSLSGQGSYGYTF.

V is TRBV28 and J is TRBJ1-5; TRBD1 is a possible D gene (5 bases). V was pared by 5 bases and J by 6 bases, with 17 bases between. The CDR3 extends over 15 amino acids. In germline, CDR1 is MDHEN, CDR2 SYDVKM. The CDR3 DNA reads as TGTGCCAGCAGTCCAACAGGATCGGGTAGTCAGCCCCAGCATTTT. Its protein is CASSPTGSGSQPQHF.

This clone was picked up one time. The gene calls are TRBV7-2 and TRBJ2-5; 9 bases are a match to TRBD2. Trimming removed 5 bases from V and 6 bases from J; junction bases left unmatched: 19. The germline CDR1 and CDR2 sequences are SGHTA and FQGNSA. The length of the CDR3 is 18 residues. This chain's CDR3 is CASSTRPGSAGGPQTQYF. The CDR3, as DNA: TGTGCCAGCAGCACCCGTCCGGGCTCGGCGGGGGGGCCGCAGACCCAGTACTTC.

The chain couples TRBV6-4 to TRBJ2-3; no reliable D call. Germline CDR1 and CDR2: MRHNA and SNTAGT. This CDR3 is 14 amino acids long. V lost 5 bases and J lost 0, with 9 bases in between. The CDR3 coding sequence is TGTGCCAGCAGTCCCAGCCCTAGCACAGATACGCAGTATTTT. Encoded protein: CASSPSPSTDTQYF.

The chain uses TRBV28 and TRBJ1-5; 7 bases match TRBD1. The CDR3 consists of 15 residues. Trimming removed 2 bases from V and 2 bases from J; junction bases left unmatched: 3. Per the germline V gene, CDR1 is MDHEN and CDR2 is SYDVKM. The CDR3 sequence: CASSLTGAGNQPQHF. The CDR3, as DNA: TGTGCCAGCAGTTTAACAGGGGCTGGCAATCAGCCCCAGCATTTT.

V gene TRBV19 combines with J gene TRBJ1-1; a weak D match, TRBD1 (6 bases). V dropped 8 bases and J dropped 6 bases, with 16 bases sitting between them. Germline values: CDR1 LNHDA, CDR2 SQIVND (reference sequence). This CDR3 has 13 residues. This CDR3 reads CASARDKISEAFF. The CDR3 region has the DNA TGTGCCAGTGCTAGGGACAAAATCTCTGAAGCTTTCTTT.

The gene calls are TRBV29-1 and TRBJ2-2, with D possibly TRBD2 on 7 matching bases. Germline assignment: CDR1 SQVTM and CDR2 ANQGSEA. The CDR3 contains 14 residues. V was shortened by 0 bases and J by 4 bases, with 9 bases between the two germline ends. DNA for the CDR3: TGCAGCGTTGAAGACGGGGGGCCCACCGGGGAGCTGTTTTTT. This codes for CSVEDGGPTGELFF.

This clone occurred a few times. This sequence joins TRBV6-5 and TRBJ1-5; 9 nucleotides line up with TRBD1. Germline CDR1 reads MNHEY; CDR2 reads SVGAGI. Germline trimming cut 10 bases from V and 0 bases from J; bases unmatched to any gene: 4. The CDR3 totals 14 residues. CDR3 nucleotides: TGTGCCACCCGGGACAGGGATAGCAATCAGCCCCAGCATTTT. Translating gives CATRDRDSNQPQHF.

This chain links TRBV6-1 with TRBJ1-5, with D perhaps matching TRBD1 (5 bases). The germline V gene encodes CDR1 MNHNS and CDR2 SASEGT. Deletions cut 4 bases from V and 4 bases from J, with 11 bases between. This CDR3 has 14 amino acids. CDR3 sequence: CASSAVQVNQPQHF. CDR3 DNA sequence: TGTGCCAGCAGTGCGGTACAGGTGAATCAGCCCCAGCATTTT.

The genes are TRBV7-3 and TRBJ2-7, with D possibly TRBD1 on 6 matching bases. With 5 bases removed from V and 0 bases from J, the gap between germline ends came to 14 bases. Germline CDR1 and CDR2: SGHTA and FQGTGA. CDR3 length: 15 amino acids. This chain's CDR3 is CASSQGLGSSYEQYF. CDR3 nucleotide sequence: TGTGCCAGCAGCCAGGGGCTAGGGAGCTCCTACGAGCAGTACTTC.

The gene calls are TRBV19 and TRBJ1-1; D not certain. The length of the CDR3 is 14 residues. Germline values: CDR1 LNHDA, CDR2 SQIVND (reference sequence). The V end was cut by 4 bases, the J end by 1 base, with 10 bases between. The CDR3 spells CASSRRTANTEAFF. The CDR3 DNA is TGTGCCAGTAGTAGACGGACCGCGAACACTGAAGCTTTCTTT.

The CDR3 is CASSQERQEETQYF. The CDR3 coding sequence is TGCGCCAGCAGCCAAGAGCGTCAAGAAGAGACCCAGTACTTC. This chain links TRBV4-3 with TRBJ2-5; D gene ambiguous. The CDR3 has 14 amino acids. Germline-derived CDR1 and CDR2 are LGHNA and YSLEER. The V end lost 0 bases, the J end lost 3 bases, and 8 bases lay between the germline ends.

The gene calls are TRBV28 and TRBJ2-7; D uncertain. The V gene lost 5 bases and the J gene lost 3 bases, with 8 bases spanning the gap. This CDR3 is built from 12 residues. Germline V gene sequence: CDR1 MDHEN, CDR2 SYDVKM. As DNA, the CDR3 is TGTGCCAGCAGTCTCTCTTACTACGAGCAGTACTTC. Its protein product is CASSLSYYEQYF.

V and J are TRBV9 and TRBJ1-4; D possibly corresponds to TRBD1 (6 bases). The CDR3 totals 16 residues. Per the germline V gene, CDR1 is SGDLS and CDR2 is YYNGEE. Trimming shortened V by 0 bases and J by 5 bases, and 14 bases separated the two germline ends. CDR3 in amino acids: CASSVDQQGLNEKLFF. CDR3 nucleotides: TGTGCCAGCAGCGTAGACCAGCAGGGGTTAAATGAAAAACTGTTTTTT. The full variable domain, completed using reference TRBV9 and TRBJ1-4, is DSGVTQTPKHLITATGQRVTLRCSPRSGDLSVYWYQQSLDQGLQFLIQYYNGEERAKGNILERFSAQQFPDLHSELNLSSLELGDSALYFCASSVDQQGLNEKLFFGSGTQLSVL.